Below are 3 T cell receptor beta chains sequenced from a single sample in a study of cytomegalovirus exposure and HLA in healthy donors. 13 Jbeta primers and 60 Vbeta primers were used for the PCR. Here immunoSEQ multiplex PCR was the method, and the copy in TCRdb shows in-frame clones only, minus some. The sample lists 70,000 to 85,000 clones, about 64% occurring once. The sequenced sample was PBMCs. These receptors all come from a man aged 30 to 45 in good health and CMV-seropositive.

V is TRBV29-1 and J is TRBJ2-7, with TRBD1 as a possible D gene (6 bases). The CDR3 covers 13 residues. Germline assignment: CDR1 SQVTM and CDR2 ANQGSEA. Trimming took off 2 bases at V and 2 bases at J, with 10 bases between the two ends. The CDR3 sequence: CSVEWDTTYEQYF. CDR3 in DNA: TGCAGCGTTGAATGGGACACCACCTACGAGCAGTACTTC.

The V gene is TRBV5-4, the J gene TRBJ1-6, with D possibly being TRBD1 (6 bases). Looked up from germline, CDR1 is SGHNT and CDR2 is YYREEE (reference sequence). V was cut by 2 bases and J by 10 bases, with 10 bases left in between. This CDR3 has 13 amino acids. The CDR3 sequence: CASSFQGRSPLHF. Here the CDR3 DNA reads TGTGCCAGCAGCTTTCAGGGGAGATCACCCCTCCACTTT.

This clone was counted once. This sequence joins TRBV7-7 and TRBJ2-5; TRBD1 might be the D (5 bases). The CDR3 totals 14 residues. Trimming cost V 1 base and J 1 base, with 7 bases left between them. Germline CDR1 reads SSHAT; CDR2 reads FNYEAQ (reference sequence). As DNA, the CDR3 is TGTGCCAGCAGCTTAGTGACAGCCCAAGAGACCCAGTACTTC. It specifies CASSLVTAQETQYF.